These 17 T cell receptor beta chains were all obtained from the same sample, sequenced in a study of shared clonotypes between healthy human individuals. Sequenced by immunoSEQ multiplex PCR; TCRdb stores in-frame clones only, minus some. In the table there are about 1.1 million clones, roughly 80% of which are singletons. Sequenced: memory CD4+ T cells from PBMCs. The sample's subset: CD45RA-negative fraction. The receptors were gathered from a man between 18 and 29 years old in good health. Some clones in this sample may be carry-over from other donors' samples.

This chain links TRBV27 with TRBJ1-5; D gene ambiguous. Germline V gene lookup returns CDR1 MNHEY and CDR2 SMNVEV (reference sequence). CDR3 length: 16 amino acids. V lost 2 bases and J 2 bases, leaving 13 bases between the germline ends. In nucleotides, the CDR3 is TGTGCCAGCAGTTTAGGAAAGGGCGTGGGCAATCAGCCCCAGCATTTT. The encoded protein is CASSLGKGVGNQPQHF.

This clone was picked up one time. This sequence joins TRBV6-1 and TRBJ2-7, with TRBD2 as a possible D gene (6 bases). CDR1 is MNHNS, CDR2 SASEGT, per germline. The CDR3 spans 10 residues. Written as DNA, the CDR3 is TGTGCTGGGGGGTACTACGAGCAGTACTTC. The encoded protein is CAGGYYEQYF.

Here the CDR3 reads CASSRGHSNQPQHF. In DNA form, the CDR3 reads TGTGCCAGTAGTAGGGGGCATAGCAATCAGCCCCAGCATTTT. V and J are TRBV19 and TRBJ1-5; TRBD1 is a possible D gene (6 bases). Germline V gives CDR1 LNHDA, CDR2 SQIVND (reference sequence). The CDR3 contains 14 residues. Trimming took off 4 bases at V and 0 bases at J, with 7 bases between the two ends.

The chain is built from TRBV2 and TRBJ1-1, with D uncertain. The V gene's germline CDR1 is SNHLY and CDR2 FYNNEI. V was trimmed by 3 bases and J by 3 bases, leaving 8 bases between them. This CDR3 has 13 amino acids. The CDR3 DNA follows: TGTGCCAGCAGTGAGATAATGTACACTGAAGCTTTCTTT. Encoded protein: CASSEIMYTEAFF.

This clone was counted only a few times. This chain uses TRBV4-2 with TRBJ2-2, with 10 bases fitting TRBD2. The V gene's germline CDR1 is LGHNA and CDR2 YNFKEQ. CDR3 length equals 15 residues. Trimming cost V 8 bases and J 3 bases; bases outside gene matches: 6. The CDR3 DNA follows: TGTGCCAGCTTGGGACTAGCGAGGGACACCGGGGAGCTGTTTTTT. Translating gives CASLGLARDTGELFF.

CDR3 amino acids: CAWTRVASPWGEQFF. Here the CDR3 DNA reads TGTGCCTGGACGAGGGTGGCCTCCCCCTGGGGTGAGCAGTTCTTC. This chain links TRBV30 with TRBJ2-1, with D possibly TRBD2 on 5 matching bases. Germline-derived CDR1 and CDR2 are GTSNPN and SVGIG (reference sequence). The CDR3 is 15 residues long. Trimming took off 4 bases at V and 9 bases at J, with 22 bases between the two ends.

The chain combines TRBV5-5 with TRBJ2-3; no clear D gene. From germline, CDR1 is SGHKS and CDR2 YYEKEE (reference sequence). V lost 2 bases and J lost 0, with 1 base in between. The CDR3 length is 12 residues. The CDR3 protein is CASSLSTDTQYF. The CDR3 nucleotides are TGTGCCAGCAGCTTAAGCACAGATACGCAGTATTTT.

The sample holds a few counts of this clone. This chain joins TRBV5-1 and TRBJ2-3; D possibly corresponds to TRBD1 (6 bases). Germline V gives CDR1 SGHRS, CDR2 YFSETQ. The CDR3 length is 14 residues. V was clipped by 3 bases and J by 5 bases, with 13 bases between them. The CDR3 region has the DNA TGCGCCAGCAGCTGGGGGCAGACCGAAGATACGCAGTATTTT. Protein: CASSWGQTEDTQYF.

The chain carries TRBV7-9 and TRBJ2-5; TRBD1 aligns across 10 bases. V was pared by 5 bases and J by 4 bases, with 4 bases of the junction left unmatched. The germline V gene has CDR1 SEHNR and CDR2 FQNEAQ (reference sequence). There are 14 residues in the CDR3. CDR3 sequence reads: CASSVTGGLETQYF. CDR3 nucleotide sequence: TGTGCCAGCAGCGTGACAGGGGGCTTAGAGACCCAGTACTTC.

Details on this clone: The same CDR3 also results from other DNA sequences found in this sample. This sequence joins TRBV29-1 and TRBJ2-4; D might be TRBD2 (5 bases). The germline CDR1 and CDR2 sequences are SQVTM and ANQGSEA. This CDR3 has 13 amino acids. Trimming removed 6 bases at V and 0 bases at J, with 9 bases between. The CDR3 region is CSVAGLAKNIQYF. In DNA, the CDR3 is TGCAGCGTCGCCGGACTAGCCAAAAACATTCAGTACTTC.

This rearrangement joins TRBV5-1 to TRBJ2-7; 8 nucleotides agree with TRBD2. The V gene's germline CDR1 is SGHRS and CDR2 YFSETQ. The junction had 10 bases not matched to a gene; V was cut back by 3 bases and J by 2 bases. The CDR3 covers 16 residues. In DNA, the CDR3 is TGCGCCAGCAGCTCCTTGAGCGGGGGTGATCCCTACGAGCAGTACTTC. Its protein is CASSSLSGGDPYEQYF.

This chain links TRBV6-1 with TRBJ2-2; TRBD2 matches at 7 bases. The CDR3 is made up of 15 amino acids. The J segment lost 4 bases and the V segment lost 6 bases, leaving 8 bases of the junction unmatched. From germline, CDR1 is MNHNS and CDR2 SASEGT. The CDR3 protein is CASSQQGEGTGELFF. The CDR3 DNA follows: TGTGCCAGCAGCCAACAAGGGGAGGGCACCGGGGAGCTGTTTTTT.

V usage is TRBV30 and J usage is TRBJ1-3; D remains ambiguous. Trimming pared 2 bases from V and 3 bases from J, leaving 5 bases between. The CDR3 runs to 12 residues. Germline V gene data show CDR1 as GTSNPN and CDR2 as SVGIG (reference sequence). CDR3 in amino acids: CAWSPHGNTIYF. In DNA, the CDR3 is TGTGCCTGGAGTCCCCATGGAAACACCATATATTTT. Based on the CDR3 plus reference TRBV30 and TRBJ1-3, the full variable domain is SQTIHQWPATLVQPVGSPLSLECTVEGTSNPNLYWYRQAAGRGLQLLFYSVGIGQISSEVPQNLSASRPQDRQFILSSKKLLLSDSGFYLCAWSPHGNTIYFGEGSWLTVV.

V and J are TRBV5-1 and TRBJ2-1, with D perhaps being TRBD1 or TRBD2 (5 bases each). This CDR3 contains 15 residues. V lost 4 bases and J 1 base, leaving 12 bases between the germline ends. Germline V gene data show CDR1 as SGHRS and CDR2 as YFSETQ. The CDR3 here is CASSIRDGSYNEQFF. In DNA form, the CDR3 reads TGCGCCAGCAGCATACGGGACGGTTCCTACAATGAGCAGTTCTTC. The variable domain in full, with the rest retrieved from reference TRBV5-1 and TRBJ2-1, is KAGVTQTPRYLIKTRGQQVTLSCSPISGHRSVSWYQQTPGQGLQFLFEYFSETQRNKGNFPGRFSGRQFSNSRSEMNVSTLELGDSALYLCASSIRDGSYNEQFFGPGTRLTVL.

CDR3: CASSEDGRARYEQYF. For the CDR3, the DNA is TGTGCCAGCAGTGAAGACGGGAGGGCCCGCTACGAGCAGTACTTC. The chain joins TRBV6-1 to TRBJ2-7; 8 bases are shared with TRBD2. CDR3 length: 15 amino acids. The germline V gene has CDR1 MNHNS and CDR2 SASEGT. The V and J ends lost 1 base and 3 bases, in that order; junction bases with no gene match: 5.

The genes are TRBV5-1 and TRBJ2-5, with D perhaps TRBD1 (5 bases). The CDR3 runs 18 residues. V lost 0 bases to trimming and J lost 1 base, with 19 bases between them. The germline V gene encodes CDR1 SGHRS and CDR2 YFSETQ. CDR3 nucleotides: TGCGCCAGCAGCTTGGAAGGGGTCCCAGTCTTACTCCAAGAGACCCAGTACTTC. Translation gives CASSLEGVPVLLQETQYF.

The chain recombines TRBV5-1 with TRBJ2-1, with TRBD2 identical over 8 bases. The V segment lost 0 bases and the J segment 10 bases; nucleotides outside the gene matches: 15. Germline assignment: CDR1 SGHRS and CDR2 YFSETQ. The CDR3 spans 17 residues. The CDR3 loop is CASSLGFVASGSGEQFF. The CDR3, as DNA: TGCGCCAGCAGCTTGGGGTTCGTGGCTAGCGGGTCCGGGGAGCAGTTCTTC.